What follows are 24 T cell receptor beta chains derived from one specimen sequenced in a study of blood T cell repertoires in COVID-19. Sequencing was performed with immunoSEQ multiplex PCR; in TCRdb, only in-frame clones are kept and a portion is missing. The data hold some 380,000 clones, with roughly 86% observed a single time. Sample: PBMCs or T cells enriched from blood (not recorded which). The receptors were gathered from a man aged 25 to 40 who had recovered from COVID-19.

This clone was seen only a few times. Compared with germline, one end of the junction differs, possibly owing to a read error. V is TRBV19 and J is TRBJ1-5; D unclear. This CDR3 contains 16 residues. Germline loops: CDR1 LNHDA, CDR2 SQIVND (reference sequence). CDR3 coding DNA: TGTGCCACTAGTAGAACGGAGCGGTATAGCAATCAGCCCCAGCATTTT. Translated, it gives CATSRTERYSNQPQHF.

The chain has TRBV2 and TRBJ2-7; D not resolved. The CDR3 runs 12 residues. V was clipped by 2 bases and J by 7 bases, with 9 bases between them. Germline assignment: CDR1 SNHLY and CDR2 FYNNEI. In nucleotides, the CDR3 is TGTGCCAGCAGTGAATTATCCTTGGAGCAGTACTTC. Protein product: CASSELSLEQYF.

On this clone: Other DNA sequences in this sample translate to the same CDR3. The J gene is TRBJ1-1, the V gene TRBV7-3; D is uncertain. The CDR3 is made up of 13 amino acids. Trimming left V 2 bases short and J 1 base short, with 5 bases between. Germline V gives CDR1 SGHTA, CDR2 FQGTGA. The DNA for the CDR3 is TGTGCCAGCAGCTTAGGAGCGAACACTGAAGCTTTCTTT. Protein product: CASSLGANTEAFF.

This sequence joins TRBV5-4 and TRBJ1-2; tentative D call: TRBD1 (6 bases). This CDR3 has 13 amino acids. Between the trimmed V and J ends, which lost 0 bases and 8 bases, there was a span of 11 bases. The germline V gene has CDR1 SGHNT and CDR2 YYREEE (reference sequence). CDR3 in amino acids: CASSLATGGGYTF. Written as DNA, the CDR3 is TGTGCCAGCAGCTTGGCCACGGGGGGCGGCTACACCTTC.

The rearrangement links TRBV11-2 to TRBJ1-3; no clear D. The CDR3 loop spans 14 amino acids. V dropped 5 bases and J dropped 2 bases, with 10 bases sitting between them. Germline CDR1 reads SGHAT; CDR2 reads FQNNGV. The CDR3 loop reads CASSPGSAGNTIYF. The DNA of the CDR3 is TGTGCCAGCAGCCCGGGGTCAGCTGGAAACACCATATATTTT.

The chain employs TRBV5-6 and TRBJ2-5; 10 nucleotides align to TRBD1. This CDR3 comprises 14 residues. From germline, CDR1 is SGHDT and CDR2 YYEEEE. The junction had 2 bases not matched to a gene; V was cut back by 4 bases and J by 2 bases. The CDR3 loop is CASSPGQGQETQYF. DNA for the CDR3: TGTGCCAGCAGCCCGGGACAGGGGCAAGAGACCCAGTACTTC.

The chain links TRBV4-1 to TRBJ2-7; TRBD1 aligns across 7 bases. Germline lookup yields CDR1 MGHRA and CDR2 YSYEKL. The J segment lost 7 bases and the V segment lost 4 bases, leaving 4 bases of the junction unmatched. This CDR3 comprises 12 residues. The CDR3 is CASSRDREEQYF. In DNA form, the CDR3 reads TGCGCCAGCAGCCGCGACAGGGAGGAGCAGTACTTC.

The V call is TRBV7-2, the J call TRBJ1-2, with no clear D. Looked up from germline, CDR1 is SGHTA and CDR2 is FQGNSA. This CDR3 contains 13 residues. Deletions cut 2 bases from V and 6 bases from J, with 10 bases between. The CDR3 bases are TGTGCCAGCAGCTTATCCGCCGAGGATGGCTACACCTTC. Protein: CASSLSAEDGYTF.

This chain uses TRBV5-4 with TRBJ2-1, with a possible D match to TRBD2 (5 bases). This CDR3 contains 15 residues. Germline V CDR1 and CDR2: SGHNT, YYREEE (reference sequence). The V and J ends lost 5 bases and 0 bases respectively, with 12 bases between them. The CDR3 sequence: CASSLDLSSYNEQFF. As DNA, the CDR3 is TGTGCCAGCAGTCTGGACTTGAGCTCCTACAATGAGCAGTTCTTC.

For the CDR3, the DNA is TGTGCCAGCAGGGCCAGGGTCGCAAACACCATATATTTT. The encoded protein is CASRARVANTIYF. The rearrangement links TRBV6-5 to TRBJ1-3; the D gene is possibly TRBD1 (5 bases). This CDR3 contains 13 residues. Trimming shortened V by 6 bases and J by 6 bases, and 12 bases separated the two germline ends. Per germline, CDR1 MNHEY and CDR2 SVGAGI.

This chain links TRBV13 with TRBJ1-2, with D perhaps matching TRBD1 (6 bases). The CDR3 has 13 residues. From germline, CDR1 is PRHDT and CDR2 FYEKMQ (reference sequence). V was pared by 0 bases and J by 8 bases, with 10 bases between. In DNA, the CDR3 is TGTGCCAGCAGCTTAGGACTAGGGGGAGGCTACACCTTC. Translating gives CASSLGLGGGYTF.

J is TRBJ1-2 and V is TRBV7-8, with TRBD1 matching 7 bases. The CDR3 extends over 16 amino acids. With V trimmed by 4 bases and J by 8 bases, 16 bases remained unmatched. Per germline, CDR1 SGHVS and CDR2 FQNEAQ. CDR3 nucleotide sequence: TGTGCCAGCAGCTCGGACAGGACCTCCACGCCGGCAGGCTACACCTTC. This codes for CASSSDRTSTPAGYTF.

This clone was counted only a few times. The chain links TRBV10-3 to TRBJ1-2; D perhaps matches TRBD1 (5 bases). Germline V CDR1 and CDR2: ENHRY, SYGVKD. V lost 10 bases and J lost 3, with 12 bases in between. The CDR3 runs to 12 residues. The CDR3: CATQGLDYGYTF. Written as DNA, the CDR3 is TGTGCCACGCAGGGTCTCGACTATGGCTACACCTTC.

This rearrangement joins TRBV10-1 to TRBJ2-3; D is perhaps TRBD1 (5 bases). Germline CDR1 reads WNHNN; CDR2 reads SYGVQD (reference sequence). There are 16 residues in the CDR3. V was pared by 0 bases and J by 2 bases, with 12 bases between. The CDR3 nucleotides read TGCGCCAGCAGTGAGTCAGGGGCTCGGGCCACAGATACGCAGTATTTT. It encodes CASSESGARATDTQYF.

The chain combines TRBV25-1 with TRBJ1-5, with 10 bases aligning to TRBD1. CDR1 is MGHDK, CDR2 SYGVNS, per germline. The CDR3 contains 13 residues. The junction had 2 bases not matched to a gene; V was cut back by 6 bases and J by 6 bases. The CDR3 DNA follows: TGTGCCAGCAGCGGGACAGGGGTTCAGCCCCAGCATTTT. Translated, it gives CASSGTGVQPQHF.

This chain connects TRBV12-3 or TRBV12-4 to TRBJ1-1; D is undetermined. This CDR3 is built from 12 residues. Trimming shortened V by 5 bases and J by 11 bases, and 15 bases separated the two germline ends. The CDR3 reads CASSPWISRAFF. The DNA of the CDR3 is TGTGCCAGCAGTCCGTGGATCTCGAGGGCTTTCTTT.

The chain couples TRBV3-1 (or the pseudogene TRBV3-2) to TRBJ2-7; D is uncertain. Trimming removed 4 bases from V and 2 bases from J, with 6 bases in between. Germline V gene lookup returns CDR1 LGHDT and CDR2 YNNKEL (reference sequence). The CDR3 covers 12 residues. CDR3 nucleotides: TGTGCCAGCAGCCGGCAGACCTACGAGCAGTACTTC. It translates to CASSRQTYEQYF.

The chain uses TRBV5-6 and TRBJ1-1; 9 nucleotides agree with TRBD1. This CDR3 is built from 15 residues. Germline V gives CDR1 SGHDT, CDR2 YYEEEE. The junction had 5 bases not matched to a gene; V was cut back by 4 bases and J by 1 base. CDR3 in amino acids: CASSTPTGGNTEAFF. The CDR3 DNA follows: TGTGCCAGCAGCACACCGACAGGGGGGAACACTGAAGCTTTCTTT.

V usage is TRBV4-3 and J usage is TRBJ1-2; D gene uncertain. This CDR3 contains 16 residues. The germline V gene has CDR1 LGHNA and CDR2 YSLEER. Trimming stripped 0 bases from V and 11 bases from J, with 22 bases between. The CDR3 is CASSQEFRTMGSGYTF. The DNA for the CDR3 is TGCGCCAGCAGCCAAGAATTCAGGACTATGGGGAGTGGGTACACCTTC.

The genes are TRBV30 and TRBJ1-5; no clear D gene. Per the germline V gene, CDR1 is GTSNPN and CDR2 is SVGIG (reference sequence). This CDR3 contains 13 residues. V lost 3 bases and J lost 7, with 13 bases in between. CDR3 region: CAWSEGLIQPQHF. The CDR3 nucleotides read TGTGCCTGGAGCGAGGGATTAATCCAGCCCCAGCATTTT.

The chain combines TRBV27 with TRBJ1-5; possibly TRBD1 for D (5 bases). The CDR3 covers 13 residues. Trimming shortened V by 4 bases and J by 7 bases, and 11 bases separated the two germline ends. Germline assignment: CDR1 MNHEY and CDR2 SMNVEV (reference sequence). CDR3 DNA: TGTGCCAGCAGTTCCAGGGTTGGCCAGCCCCAGCATTTT. It specifies CASSSRVGQPQHF.

CDR3 in amino acids: CASSSQGLYNSPLHF. The CDR3 DNA follows: TGTGCCAGCAGCTCACAGGGGCTCTACAATTCACCCCTCCACTTT. The chain couples TRBV3-1 (or the pseudogene TRBV3-2) to TRBJ1-6; 7 bases match TRBD1. This CDR3 is 15 amino acids long. The germline gives CDR1 LGHDT, CDR2 YNNKEL (reference sequence). V was pared by 5 bases and J by 7 bases, with 8 bases of the junction left unmatched.

The gene calls are TRBV6-5 and TRBJ2-2; D is unclear. The CDR3 totals 14 residues. The ends were cut back, 8 bases at V and 0 bases at J, with 10 bases in the middle. In germline, CDR1 is MNHEY, CDR2 SVGAGI. DNA of the CDR3: TGTGCCAGCTACCAGGTTACGAACACCGGGGAGCTGTTTTTT. This codes for CASYQVTNTGELFF.

This chain joins TRBV5-1 and TRBJ2-1; 10 positions agree with TRBD1. This CDR3 has 15 amino acids. Germline CDR1 is SGHRS and CDR2 is YFSETQ. V dropped 4 bases and J dropped 8; count of bases not matched to a gene: 9. CDR3 loop: CASSPWDRGAYEQFF. In nucleotides, the CDR3 is TGCGCCAGCAGCCCGTGGGACAGGGGTGCCTATGAGCAGTTCTTC.